The next 27 T cell receptor beta chains were all read from a single sample in a study of OX40 agonist ivuxolimab in advanced cancers. The method was immunoSEQ multiplex PCR; TCRdb's version includes in-frame clones alone and lacks a portion of them. This table has fewer than 45,000 clones, over 80% appearing once. Sample: CD4+ or CD8+ T cells sorted from blood, taken in a trial of the OX40 agonist ivuxolimab. Receptors originate from an adult with an advanced solid tumor such as melanoma, head and neck, liver or kidney cancer.

The V call is TRBV15, the J call TRBJ1-5; TRBD1 matches 9 bases. The CDR3 loop spans 15 amino acids. V was clipped by 4 bases and J by 1 base; unmatched bases: 2. The V gene's germline CDR1 is LNHNV and CDR2 YYDKDF (reference sequence). CDR3 bases: TGTGCCACCAGCATCGGGACAGGGAGCAATCAGCCCCAGCATTTT. This encodes CATSIGTGSNQPQHF.

The rearrangement links TRBV19 to TRBJ1-3, with D hard to call. With 5 bases removed from V and 0 bases from J, the gap between germline ends came to 11 bases. Germline-derived CDR1 and CDR2 are LNHDA and SQIVND (reference sequence). This CDR3 has 15 residues. This CDR3 reads CASSAGKFSGNTIYF. The CDR3 DNA reads TGTGCCAGTAGTGCCGGGAAATTCTCTGGAAACACCATATATTTT.

The chain links TRBV4-1 to TRBJ2-3; 12 bases are shared with TRBD2. The CDR3 loop spans 18 amino acids. The V segment lost 1 base and the J segment 0 bases; nucleotides outside the gene matches: 5. Germline V gene data show CDR1 as MGHRA and CDR2 as YSYEKL. The CDR3 DNA follows: TGCGCCAGCAGCCAAGGTACTAGCGGGGGGACTAGCACAGATACGCAGTATTTT. It codes for CASSQGTSGGTSTDTQYF.

The chain uses TRBV5-4 and TRBJ1-2, with D possibly being TRBD1 (5 bases). Germline lookup yields CDR1 SGHNT and CDR2 YYREEE (reference sequence). Trimming pared 0 bases from V and 9 bases from J, leaving 12 bases between. The CDR3 has 13 amino acids. CDR3 coding DNA: TGTGCCAGCAGCTTGGGGCAGGGCGGAAGCTACACCTTC. Translating it yields CASSLGQGGSYTF. The whole variable domain, remainder taken from reference TRBV5-4 and TRBJ1-2, is ETGVTQSPTHLIKTRGQQVTLRCSSQSGHNTVSWYQQALGQGPQFIFQYYREEENGRGNFPPRFSGLQFPNYSSELNVNALELDDSALYLCASSLGQGGSYTFGSGTRLTVV.

This clone appeared a single time. This chain links TRBV4-2 with TRBJ2-3, with D possibly being TRBD1 (6 bases). The CDR3 covers 14 residues. Germline CDR1 is LGHNA and CDR2 is YNFKEQ. The germline V and J ends were trimmed by 0 bases and 6 bases, with 10 bases remaining between them. The CDR3 nucleotides read TGTGCCAGCAGCCAAGAGGGGGCCGGGGATACGCAGTATTTT. Residues: CASSQEGAGDTQYF.

V and J are TRBV18 and TRBJ2-3; D is perhaps TRBD1 (5 bases). V was trimmed by 0 bases and J by 8 bases, leaving 15 bases between them. This CDR3 comprises 15 residues. CDR1 and CDR2 from the germline V gene are KGHSH and LQKENI. This CDR3 reads CASSPPSAGMITQYF. The CDR3 DNA reads as TGTGCCAGCTCACCACCGTCGGCAGGGATGATTACGCAGTATTTT. Combining the CDR3 with reference TRBV18 and TRBJ2-3 gives the whole variable domain NAGVMQNPRHLVRRRGQEARLRCSPMKGHSHVYWYRQLPEEGLKFMVYLQKENIIDESGMPKERFSAEFPKEGPSILRIQQVVRGDSAAYFCASSPPSAGMITQYFGPGTRLTVL.

Points on this clone: The same CDR3 arises from other DNA sequences in this sample as well. This chain links TRBV6-5 with TRBJ2-7; D unresolved. Germline-derived CDR1 and CDR2 are MNHEY and SVGAGI. The germline V and J ends were trimmed by 0 bases and 2 bases, with 8 bases remaining between them. The CDR3 has 14 amino acids. CDR3 sequence: CASSYSTVPYEQYF. In nucleotides, the CDR3 is TGTGCCAGCAGTTACTCGACGGTTCCCTACGAGCAGTACTTC.

The chain links TRBV7-6 to TRBJ2-7; 12 bases are a match to TRBD2. Germline V gene lookup returns CDR1 SGHVS and CDR2 FNYEAQ. V shed 4 bases and J 3 bases; nucleotides not matched to a gene: 13. CDR3 length: 18 amino acids. The CDR3 reads CASSSTPPTSGSGYEQYF. The CDR3 bases are TGTGCCAGCAGCTCGACACCCCCGACTAGCGGGAGTGGCTACGAGCAGTACTTC.

V usage is TRBV5-6 and J usage is TRBJ2-3, with D unclear. In germline, CDR1 is SGHDT, CDR2 YYEEEE. The germline V and J ends were trimmed by 1 base and 1 base, with 7 bases remaining between them. The CDR3 contains 14 residues. CDR3 region: CASSLSRGTDTQYF. DNA of the CDR3: TGTGCCAGCAGCTTGTCAAGGGGCACAGATACGCAGTATTTT.

This chain connects TRBV6-5 to TRBJ1-2, with TRBD1 matching over 9 bases. The CDR3 is 13 amino acids. Trimming took 7 bases from V and 6 from J; bases not matched to a gene: 6. Germline CDR1 and CDR2: MNHEY and SVGAGI. The CDR3 spells CASNGRTGDGYTF. The DNA for the CDR3 is TGTGCCAGCAACGGAAGGACAGGGGATGGCTACACCTTC.

As DNA, the CDR3 is TGTGCCAGCTCTGGACTAGCGGGGAGCTCCTACGAGCAGTACTTC. Its translation is CASSGLAGSSYEQYF. The chain joins TRBV18 to TRBJ2-7; 12 bases line up with TRBD2. V shed 6 bases, J shed 0 bases, and the junction held 3 bases outside the gene matches. The CDR3 covers 15 residues. Germline V lookup: CDR1 KGHSH, CDR2 LQKENI.

The table lists this clone with a count of one. One junction end disagrees with the germline gene, perhaps due to a read error. V is TRBV10-3 and J is TRBJ1-1; possibly TRBD1 for D (5 bases). The CDR3 has 11 amino acids. Germline CDR1 reads ENHRY; CDR2 reads SYGVKD. This chain's CDR3 is CAIIIRGATLF. The CDR3 DNA reads as TGTGCCATCATAATAAGAGGGGCCACCCTATTT.

The V and J genes are TRBV2 and TRBJ1-2; TRBD1 matches at 9 bases. Per germline, CDR1 SNHLY and CDR2 FYNNEI. V was clipped by 5 bases and J by 8 bases; unmatched bases: 9. The CDR3 spans 14 residues. The CDR3 coding sequence is TGTGCCAGCAGTTTAGACAGGGGGAGGAGCGGCTACACCTTC. It yields the protein CASSLDRGRSGYTF.

The chain recombines TRBV5-1 with TRBJ1-6; TRBD1 might be the D (5 bases). Germline assignment: CDR1 SGHRS and CDR2 YFSETQ. V was cut by 1 base and J by 2 bases, with 16 bases left in between. The CDR3 totals 18 residues. The CDR3 DNA reads as TGCGCCAGCAGCTTGTACACCACCGGGACGACCTATAATTCACCCCTCCACTTT. It translates to CASSLYTTGTTYNSPLHF.

This sequence joins TRBV6-6 and TRBJ2-7; unclear D gene. Germline CDR1 MNHNY, CDR2 SVGAGI (reference sequence). Trimming removed 5 bases from V and 9 bases from J, with 8 bases in between. The CDR3 totals 10 residues. The CDR3 region is CASSGDGQYF. CDR3 bases: TGTGCCAGCAGTGGAGACGGGCAGTACTTC.

The chain employs TRBV10-3 and TRBJ2-3; TRBD2 agrees at 7 bases. There are 16 residues in the CDR3. V shed 2 bases and J 0 bases; nucleotides not matched to a gene: 5. CDR1 and CDR2 from the germline V gene are ENHRY and SYGVKD. The CDR3 region is CAISEVRGGSTDTQYF. Written as DNA, the CDR3 is TGTGCCATCAGTGAGGTACGCGGGGGTAGCACAGATACGCAGTATTTT.

CDR3 region: CAISQGYEQYF. The CDR3 DNA reads as TGTGCCATCAGCCAGGGCTACGAGCAGTACTTC. The chain has TRBV10-3 and TRBJ2-7, with TRBD1 as a possible D gene (5 bases). V lost 6 bases and J 3 bases, leaving 6 bases between the germline ends. CDR1 and CDR2 from the germline V gene are ENHRY and SYGVKD. CDR3 length equals 11 residues.

The chain is built from TRBV11-1 and TRBJ2-7; 9 bases map to TRBD2. Germline trimming cut 5 bases from V and 8 bases from J; bases unmatched to any gene: 13. The CDR3 covers 15 residues. CDR1 and CDR2 from the germline V gene are SGHAT and FQDESV (reference sequence). The CDR3, as DNA: TGTGCCAGCAGCGCGGGGGGGCTAGCGGGACCTAAGCAGTACTTC. This encodes CASSAGGLAGPKQYF.

The chain employs TRBV5-5 and TRBJ2-7; D gene unclear. This CDR3 region has 12 residues. The germline V gene encodes CDR1 SGHKS and CDR2 YYEKEE (reference sequence). Trimming pared 0 bases from V and 1 base from J, leaving 2 bases between. This chain's CDR3 is CASSLVSYEQYF. The CDR3 nucleotides read TGTGCCAGCAGCTTGGTTTCCTACGAGCAGTACTTC.

The J gene is TRBJ1-2, the V gene TRBV5-1; D is perhaps TRBD1 (5 bases). The CDR3 is 17 amino acids. Trimming removed 4 bases at V and 4 bases at J, with 23 bases between. CDR1 and CDR2 from the germline V gene are SGHRS and YFSETQ. CDR3 sequence: CASSPGGGYSTPYGYTF. The CDR3 DNA follows: TGCGCCAGCAGCCCTGGGGGGGGTTATTCAACGCCCTATGGCTACACCTTC.

This sequence joins TRBV4-2 and TRBJ1-3; the D is unclear. CDR1 is LGHNA and CDR2 is YNFKEQ in the germline V gene. The CDR3 length is 16 residues. Trimming took off 3 bases at V and 0 bases at J, with 12 bases between the two ends. CDR3 bases: TGTGCCAGCAGCCACGTAACGGGGAACTCTGGAAACACCATATATTTT. This sequence encodes CASSHVTGNSGNTIYF.

The V call is TRBV28, the J call TRBJ2-3, with D possibly TRBD2 on 5 matching bases. V was shortened by 7 bases and J by 10 bases, with 24 bases between the two germline ends. This CDR3 is built from 15 residues. Per the germline V gene, CDR1 is MDHEN and CDR2 is SYDVKM. The CDR3, as DNA: TGTGCCAGCAATCTTCAGGCAGCGGATCATCCCGCGCAGTATTTT. It yields the protein CASNLQAADHPAQYF.

The chain links TRBV27 to TRBJ1-6; 8 bases are a match to TRBD1. V dropped 6 bases and J dropped 5; count of bases not matched to a gene: 9. The germline V gene has CDR1 MNHEY and CDR2 SMNVEV (reference sequence). The CDR3 contains 16 residues. CDR3 bases: TGTGCCAGCAGGGCGGGGATGGACAGGGATAATTCACCCCTCCACTTT. Protein: CASRAGMDRDNSPLHF.

The chain joins TRBV20-1 to TRBJ2-2, with D possibly matching TRBD1 (6 bases). This CDR3 has 11 residues. Trimming cost V 6 bases and J 6 bases, with 8 bases left between them. Germline CDR1 is DFQATT and CDR2 is SNEGSKA (reference sequence). The CDR3 bases are TGCAGTGCCCGGACAGCCGGGGAGCTGTTTTTT. It encodes CSARTAGELFF.

The table lists this clone with a count of one. The gene calls are TRBV30 and TRBJ1-2, with D possibly being TRBD1 (5 bases). V shed 1 base and J shed 7 bases, with 7 bases lying between them. There are 11 residues in the CDR3. The germline V gene encodes CDR1 GTSNPN and CDR2 SVGIG (reference sequence). CDR3 nucleotides: TGTGCCTGGAGTGATCAGGGTGGCTACACCTTC. Translated, it gives CAWSDQGGYTF. Based on the CDR3 plus reference TRBV30 and TRBJ1-2, the full variable domain is SQTIHQWPATLVQPVGSPLSLECTVEGTSNPNLYWYRQAAGRGLQLLFYSVGIGQISSEVPQNLSASRPQDRQFILSSKKLLLSDSGFYLCAWSDQGGYTFGSGTRLTVV.

V gene TRBV19 combines with J gene TRBJ2-2; D is ambiguous. This CDR3 has 14 residues. Germline CDR1 is LNHDA and CDR2 is SQIVND (reference sequence). Trimming left V 7 bases short and J 0 bases short, with 9 bases between. CDR3 region: CASKVAANTGELFF. The CDR3 bases are TGTGCCAGTAAAGTTGCGGCGAACACCGGGGAGCTGTTTTTT.

The CDR3 coding sequence is TGTGCCAGCAGACCGGGACAGGGGGCTTATGGCTACACCTTC. It yields the protein CASRPGQGAYGYTF. The rearrangement joins TRBV7-9 to TRBJ1-2, with TRBD1 matching over 12 bases. This CDR3 is 14 amino acids long. Germline V gene lookup returns CDR1 SEHNR and CDR2 FQNEAQ (reference sequence). Unmatched junction bases numbered 4, after V lost 6 bases and J lost 5 bases.